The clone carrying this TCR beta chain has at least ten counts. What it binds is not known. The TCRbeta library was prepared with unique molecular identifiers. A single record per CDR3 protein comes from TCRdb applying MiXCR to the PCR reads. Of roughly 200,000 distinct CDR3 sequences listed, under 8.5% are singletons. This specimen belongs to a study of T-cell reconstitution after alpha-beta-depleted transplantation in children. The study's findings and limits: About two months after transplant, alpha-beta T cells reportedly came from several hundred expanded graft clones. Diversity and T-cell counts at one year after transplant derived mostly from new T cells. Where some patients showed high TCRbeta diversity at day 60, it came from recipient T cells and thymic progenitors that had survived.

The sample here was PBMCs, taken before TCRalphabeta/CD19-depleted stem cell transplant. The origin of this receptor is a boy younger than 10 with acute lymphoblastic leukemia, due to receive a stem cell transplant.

The CDR3 DNA reads TGCAGTGCTAGAGATCTACTAGCGGGAGCATCTCACAATGAGCAGTTCTTC. Its translation is CSARDLLAGASHNEQFF. V and J are TRBV20-1 and TRBJ2-1; 11 bases line up with TRBD2. The CDR3 spans 17 residues. The junction had 9 bases not matched to a gene; V was cut back by 0 bases and J by 5 bases. Germline CDR1 reads DFQATT; CDR2 reads SNEGSKA (reference sequence).